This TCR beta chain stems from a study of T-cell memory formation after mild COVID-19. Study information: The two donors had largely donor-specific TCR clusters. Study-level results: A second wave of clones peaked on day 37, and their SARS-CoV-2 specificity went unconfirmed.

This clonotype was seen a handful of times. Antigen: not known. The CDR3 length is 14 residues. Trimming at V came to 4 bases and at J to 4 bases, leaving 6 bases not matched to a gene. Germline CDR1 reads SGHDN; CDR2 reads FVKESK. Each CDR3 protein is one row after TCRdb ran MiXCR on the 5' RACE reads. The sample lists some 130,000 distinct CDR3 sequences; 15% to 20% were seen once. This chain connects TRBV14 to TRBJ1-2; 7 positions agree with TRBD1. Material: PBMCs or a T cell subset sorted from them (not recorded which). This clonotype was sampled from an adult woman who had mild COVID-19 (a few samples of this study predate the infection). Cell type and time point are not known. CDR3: CASSPRDSGYGYTF. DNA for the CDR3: TGTGCCAGCAGCCCCAGGGACAGCGGCTATGGCTACACCTTC.